A selection of T cell receptor beta chains follows, all from one sample in a study of graft-versus-host responses after intestinal transplantation. Their cognate antigens are unknown. Method: immunoSEQ multiplex PCR; TCRdb's copy keeps in-frame clones and lacks some. This sample has tens of thousands of clones, with around 90% found just once. This specimen was unstimulated CD8+ T cells sorted from spleen or lymph node cells, taken before intestinal transplant. The source of these receptors is a human donor who received an intestinal transplant. Both conserved end residues are part of each CDR3. Each record gives: clone size, V gene, J gene, D gene, CDR3 DNA, CDR3 protein. A D gene is named only where the DNA matches it firmly. The size entry is marked missing in some rows and otherwise reads once, few, many or a size class.

abundance: -; v_gene: TRBV6-6; j_gene: TRBJ2-1; d_gene: TRBD1; CDR3nt: TGTGCCAGCAGTTGGGACAGGGACAATGAGCAGTTCTTC; CDR3aa: CASSWDRDNEQFF
abundance: -; v_gene: TRBV2; j_gene: TRBJ2-1; d_gene: TRBD2; CDR3nt: TGTGCCAGCAGTGAATGGGCTAGCGGATACTACAATGAGCAGTTCTTC; CDR3aa: CASSEWASGYYNEQFF
abundance: -; v_gene: TRBV4-1; j_gene: TRBJ2-1; d_gene: -; CDR3nt: TGCGCCAGCAGCCTACCTTCTCCGGGACTTCCTACCCCCCGCTCCTACAATGAGCAGTTCTTC; CDR3aa: CASSLPSPGLPTPRSYNEQFF
abundance: -; v_gene: TRBV28; j_gene: TRBJ2-7; d_gene: -; CDR3nt: TGTGCCAGCAAAGAGGCAGGGCTTCCCTACGAGCAGTACTTC; CDR3aa: CASKEAGLPYEQYF
abundance: few; v_gene: TRBV28; j_gene: TRBJ2-7; d_gene: TRBD1; CDR3nt: TGTGCCAGCAGTTTACCCTCAAGGGGGACAGTTACGCCCTACGAGCAGTACTTC; CDR3aa: CASSLPSRGTVTPYEQYF
abundance: -; v_gene: TRBV15; j_gene: TRBJ2-3; d_gene: TRBD2; CDR3nt: TGTGCCACCCGTACTAGCGGGAGTGCCCCAGATACGCAGTATTTT; CDR3aa: CATRTSGSAPDTQYF
abundance: -; v_gene: TRBV7-9; j_gene: TRBJ2-7; d_gene: -; CDR3nt: TGTGCCAGCAGAGAGAGACAGGGAGGCGAGCAGTACTTC; CDR3aa: CASRERQGGEQYF
abundance: -; v_gene: TRBV28; j_gene: TRBJ1-1; d_gene: -; CDR3nt: TGTGCCAGCAGTCGCAACAGGGCGCTGGCCACTGAAGCTTTCTTT; CDR3aa: CASSRNRALATEAFF
abundance: -; v_gene: TRBV11-2; j_gene: TRBJ2-5; d_gene: -; CDR3nt: TGTGCCAGCAGCTTAGATCACACTAGTCGGGACTTC; CDR3aa: CASSLDHTSRDF
abundance: -; v_gene: TRBV4-1; j_gene: TRBJ1-2; d_gene: TRBD1; CDR3nt: TGCGCCAGCAGCCAAGTGAAGGGGGCGCCCTTTGGCTACACCTTC; CDR3aa: CASSQVKGAPFGYTF
abundance: -; v_gene: TRBV7-9; j_gene: TRBJ2-7; d_gene: TRBD2; CDR3nt: TGTGCCAGCAGCTCCCCTGCGGGAGGATCCGACGAGCAGTACTTC; CDR3aa: CASSSPAGGSDEQYF
abundance: -; v_gene: TRBV5-6; j_gene: TRBJ1-1; d_gene: -; CDR3nt: TGTGCCAGCAGCTTGGCCCAGGGGATGAACACTGAAGCTTTCTTT; CDR3aa: CASSLAQGMNTEAFF
abundance: -; v_gene: TRBV27; j_gene: TRBJ1-2; d_gene: -; CDR3nt: TGTGCCAGCAGTTTCGCGGCAGACTATGGCTACACCTTC; CDR3aa: CASSFAADYGYTF
abundance: -; v_gene: TRBV6-6; j_gene: TRBJ2-5; d_gene: -; CDR3nt: TGTGCCAGCAGTTTCCGGACACGACAAGAGACCCAGTACTTC; CDR3aa: CASSFRTRQETQYF
abundance: few; v_gene: TRBV27; j_gene: TRBJ1-3; d_gene: -; CDR3nt: TGTGCCAGCAGTCAGGATACTGGAAACACCATATATTTT; CDR3aa: CASSQDTGNTIYF
abundance: -; v_gene: TRBV28; j_gene: TRBJ2-7; d_gene: -; CDR3nt: TGTGCCAGCAGTTTATGGGCCCCCCCCGCGGGCGAGCAGTACTTC; CDR3aa: CASSLWAPPAGEQYF
abundance: -; v_gene: TRBV6-1; j_gene: TRBJ2-7; d_gene: -; CDR3nt: TGTGCCAGCAGTGAACTAGGATTGAGCTCCTACGAGCAGTACTTC; CDR3aa: CASSELGLSSYEQYF
abundance: -; v_gene: TRBV2; j_gene: TRBJ2-2; d_gene: -; CDR3nt: TGTGCCAGCAGTGACGCCGGTACCGGGGAGCTGTTTTTT; CDR3aa: CASSDAGTGELFF
abundance: -; v_gene: TRBV6-5; j_gene: TRBJ1-1; d_gene: -; CDR3nt: TGTGCCAGCGGACCCTCGGGGACAGAAGCTTTCTTT; CDR3aa: CASGPSGTEAFF